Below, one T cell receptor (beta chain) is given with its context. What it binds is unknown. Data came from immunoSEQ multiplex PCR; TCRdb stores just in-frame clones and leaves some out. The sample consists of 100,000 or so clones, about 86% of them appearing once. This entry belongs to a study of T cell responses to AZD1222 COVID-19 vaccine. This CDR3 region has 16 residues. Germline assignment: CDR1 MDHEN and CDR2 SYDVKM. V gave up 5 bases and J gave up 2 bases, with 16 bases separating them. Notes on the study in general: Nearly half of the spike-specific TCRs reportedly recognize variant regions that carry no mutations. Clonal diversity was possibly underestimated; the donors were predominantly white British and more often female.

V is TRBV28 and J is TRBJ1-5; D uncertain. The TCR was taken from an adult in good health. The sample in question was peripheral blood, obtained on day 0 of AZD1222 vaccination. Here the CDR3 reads CASSTTDKDGNQPQHF. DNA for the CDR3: TGTGCCAGCAGTACGACCGACAAAGACGGCAATCAGCCCCAGCATTTT.